This T cell receptor beta chain was obtained from a study of shared clonotypes between healthy human individuals. Under the authors' procedure: Filtering differed because ImmunoSEQ produced junction-only sequences that carried no quality scores. Profiling relied on immunoSEQ multiplex PCR, and the TCRdb table lists in-frame clones only, not all of them. V and J calls and clone size follow that table, whereas D and trimming were derived from the DNA. The repertoire holds a few million clones, with over 85% as singletons. This CDR3 spans 16 amino acids. CDR1 and CDR2 from the germline V gene are MDHEN and SYDVKM. V shed 2 bases and J shed 3 bases, with 16 bases lying between them.

This clonotype was obtained from a man aged 18-30 years in good health. The sequenced material came from naive CD4+ T cells sorted from blood. Regarding subset: CD45RA+ positively selected. The chain couples TRBV28 to TRBJ1-2; unclear D gene. The CDR3 DNA is TGTGCCAGCAGTTTAGGCGTCAAAGTGGGGTACTATGGCTACACCTTC. Translating gives CASSLGVKVGYYGYTF.